These 22 T cell receptor beta chains originate from one sample sequenced in a study of identifying expanded T cells in peripheral blood. Repertoires were generated with immunoSEQ multiplex PCR, while TCRdb's copy carries only in-frame clones and drops some. The sample holds some 120,000 clones; about four fifths are singletons and the top ten take 3% to 3.5%. Source material: blood. The receptors shown here come from a person aged 18-70 years in good health.

The genes are TRBV5-6 and TRBJ2-7, with a possible D match to TRBD1 (6 bases). The V gene's germline CDR1 is SGHDT and CDR2 YYEEEE. CDR3 length equals 16 residues. V dropped 0 bases and J dropped 0 bases, with 13 bases sitting between them. CDR3 DNA sequence: TGTGCCAGCAGCTTGGGTACGGGACACCTCTCCTACGAGCAGTACTTC. It encodes CASSLGTGHLSYEQYF.

This chain links TRBV5-1 with TRBJ1-1; TRBD1 agrees at 9 bases. Germline CDR1 is SGHRS and CDR2 is YFSETQ. J lost 4 bases, V lost 4 bases, and 8 bases had no gene match. The CDR3 covers 15 residues. The chain's CDR3 is CASSQQGAGGTEAFF. For the CDR3, the DNA is TGCGCCAGCAGCCAACAGGGGGCAGGGGGCACTGAAGCTTTCTTT. The full variable domain, with the rest looked up from reference TRBV5-1 and TRBJ1-1, is KAGVTQTPRYLIKTRGQQVTLSCSPISGHRSVSWYQQTPGQGLQFLFEYFSETQRNKGNFPGRFSGRQFSNSRSEMNVSTLELGDSALYLCASSQQGAGGTEAFFGQGTRLTVV.

This rearrangement joins TRBV2 to TRBJ1-2; 7 positions agree with TRBD1. The germline V gene has CDR1 SNHLY and CDR2 FYNNEI. J gave up 2 bases and V 7 bases, and 1 base lay outside the gene matches. There are 12 residues in the CDR3. CDR3 region: CASTGGNYGYTF. The CDR3 nucleotides are TGTGCCAGCACAGGGGGGAACTATGGCTACACCTTC.

The table lists this clone with a count of one. The chain has TRBV4-1 and TRBJ2-1; 7 bases fit TRBD2. The trim removed 3 bases at V and 0 bases at J, leaving 8 bases unmatched. Germline-derived CDR1 and CDR2 are MGHRA and YSYEKL. This CDR3 is built from 17 residues. The CDR3 protein is CASSQGGLRGSYNEQFF. In DNA, the CDR3 is TGCGCCAGCAGCCAGGGAGGGCTTCGGGGCTCCTACAATGAGCAGTTCTTC.

The V and J genes are TRBV7-8 and TRBJ2-5, with D unclear. Germline V gene data show CDR1 as SGHVS and CDR2 as FQNEAQ. The V end was cut by 4 bases, the J end by 5 bases, with 17 bases between. This CDR3 contains 15 residues. The chain's CDR3 is CASSSFGLSIETQYF. The CDR3 DNA is TGTGCCAGCAGCTCTTTCGGGCTGAGTATTGAGACCCAGTACTTC. The variable domain in full, with the rest retrieved from reference TRBV7-8 and TRBJ2-5, is GAGVSQSPRYKVAKRGQDVALRCDPISGHVSLFWYQQALGQGPEFLTYFQNEAQLDKSGLPSDRFFAERPEGSVSTLKIQRTQQEDSAVYLCASSSFGLSIETQYFGPGTRLLVL.

This rearrangement joins TRBV10-3 to TRBJ1-1; TRBD1 matches at 7 bases. Trimming removed 10 bases from V and 0 bases from J; junction bases left unmatched: 8. There are 14 residues in the CDR3. CDR1 ENHRY and CDR2 SYGVKD come from the germline V gene. The CDR3 here is CATTGQVMNTEAFF. For the CDR3, the DNA is TGTGCCACCACAGGACAGGTCATGAACACTGAAGCTTTCTTT.

Here the CDR3 reads CASSLAGWSGEQYF. CDR3 DNA: TGTGCCAGCAGCTTAGCTGGCTGGTCAGGAGAGCAGTACTTC. V and J are TRBV7-2 and TRBJ2-7, with unresolved D. The CDR3 runs 14 residues. Trimming shortened V by 0 bases and J by 7 bases, and 13 bases separated the two germline ends. CDR1 SGHTA and CDR2 FQGNSA come from the germline V gene. Based on the CDR3 plus reference TRBV7-2 and TRBJ2-7, the full variable domain is GAGVSQSPSNKVTEKGKDVELRCDPISGHTALYWYRQSLGQGLEFLIYFQGNSAPDKSGLPSDRFSAERTGGSVSTLTIQRTQQEDSAVYLCASSLAGWSGEQYFGPGTRLTVT.

The chain carries TRBV6-1 and TRBJ1-1; D call uncertain. V was cut by 0 bases and J by 14 bases, with 22 bases left in between. Per the germline V gene, CDR1 is MNHNS and CDR2 is SASEGT. The CDR3 sequence is 15 residues long. CDR3 sequence: CASSEALGGPKKSFF. In DNA form, the CDR3 reads TGTGCCAGCAGTGAAGCGCTTGGAGGACCCAAAAAGTCGTTCTTT.

CDR3 loop: CASSVAYTSLGTGELFF. Written as DNA, the CDR3 is TGTGCCAGCAGCGTAGCTTACACGAGCTTAGGCACCGGGGAGCTGTTTTTT. The chain joins TRBV9 to TRBJ2-2; D is undetermined. V lost 0 bases, J lost 4 bases, and 16 bases lay in between. CDR1 is SGDLS, CDR2 YYNGEE, per germline. This CDR3 has 17 amino acids.

Only a few counts were recorded for this clone. J is TRBJ1-1 and V is TRBV5-4; D is undetermined. V was trimmed by 4 bases and J by 3 bases, leaving 13 bases between them. The CDR3 runs 14 residues. Germline CDR1 SGHNT, CDR2 YYREEE (reference sequence). The CDR3 sequence is CASSIHSEYTEAFF. For the CDR3, the DNA is TGTGCCAGCAGCATACACTCAGAATACACTGAAGCTTTCTTT.

The chain has TRBV4-3 and TRBJ1-2; 8 bases fit TRBD1. Per germline, CDR1 LGHNA and CDR2 YSLEER. The CDR3 length is 13 residues. V shed 2 bases and J 7 bases; nucleotides not matched to a gene: 3. The CDR3 sequence is CASSQNRGAGYTF. CDR3 DNA: TGCGCCAGCAGCCAAAACAGGGGGGCTGGCTACACCTTC.

The chain links TRBV2 to TRBJ1-5, with D perhaps TRBD1 (6 bases). This CDR3 has 13 residues. From germline, CDR1 is SNHLY and CDR2 FYNNEI. Trimming shortened V by 2 bases and J by 7 bases, and 9 bases separated the two germline ends. The CDR3 DNA follows: TGTGCCAGCAGTGAACGGGGGGCACAGCCCCAGCATTTT. Encoded protein: CASSERGAQPQHF.

This clone came up a few times. The chain uses TRBV9 and TRBJ1-3, with D unresolved. CDR1 is SGDLS and CDR2 is YYNGEE in the germline V gene. The CDR3 totals 12 residues. The V gene lost 4 bases and the J gene lost 4 bases, with 6 bases spanning the gap. The CDR3 loop reads CASSQAGNTIYF. DNA for the CDR3: TGTGCCAGCAGCCAGGCCGGAAACACCATATATTTT.

This chain connects TRBV14 to TRBJ2-7; 8 bases line up with TRBD2. The germline gives CDR1 SGHDN, CDR2 FVKESK. V was pared by 6 bases and J by 4 bases, with 14 bases of the junction left unmatched. The CDR3 extends over 16 amino acids. CDR3 sequence reads: CASSPLPGRGGYEQYF. DNA of the CDR3: TGTGCCAGCAGTCCTCTTCCGGGACGGGGGGGTTACGAGCAGTACTTC.

A remark on this clone: The junction departs from germline at one end; a sequencing error may be responsible. DNA of the CDR3: TGTGCCTGCACTAGACAGGGCATGTGGTACGAGCGGTACTTC. Residues: CACTRQGMWYERYF. The chain recombines TRBV30 with TRBJ2-7; 7 bases are a match to TRBD1. The germline V gene encodes CDR1 GTSNPN and CDR2 SVGIG (reference sequence). CDR3 length: 14 residues.

This chain connects TRBV7-9 to TRBJ2-1, with a weak D call TRBD2 (5 bases). Trimming took 3 bases from V and 9 from J, leaving 12 bases between them. The CDR3 spans 13 residues. The germline V gene has CDR1 SEHNR and CDR2 FQNEAQ (reference sequence). CDR3 coding DNA: TGTGCCAGCAGCTTTAGCGTGGAGGCTGAGCAGTTCTTC. It translates to CASSFSVEAEQFF.

This rearrangement joins TRBV18 to TRBJ1-1; 11 positions match TRBD1. After removal of 4 bases from V and 0 bases from J, the junction contained 4 bases not matched to a gene. The CDR3 runs 16 residues. Germline V CDR1 and CDR2: KGHSH, LQKENI. CDR3 sequence reads: CASSRGQGVLNTEAFF. The DNA of the CDR3 is TGTGCCAGCTCACGGGGACAGGGGGTTCTGAACACTGAAGCTTTCTTT.

J is TRBJ2-3 and V is TRBV19; D unclear. CDR3 length: 13 amino acids. Between the trimmed V and J ends, which lost 4 bases and 2 bases, there was a span of 7 bases. Germline CDR1 LNHDA, CDR2 SQIVND (reference sequence). The CDR3 nucleotides read TGTGCCAGTAGTAAGGTATACACAGATACGCAGTATTTT. It specifies CASSKVYTDTQYF.

This rearrangement joins TRBV5-6 to TRBJ1-6; possibly TRBD1 for D (6 bases). Trimming pared 3 bases from V and 6 bases from J, leaving 16 bases between. From germline, CDR1 is SGHDT and CDR2 YYEEEE. The CDR3 covers 16 residues. CDR3 bases: TGTGCCAGCAGCTCGCCTTCAGGGGAGCTTAATTCACCCCTCCACTTT. It codes for CASSSPSGELNSPLHF.

This chain connects TRBV2 to TRBJ2-7; the D is unclear. Trimming shortened V by 1 base and J by 5 bases, and 0 bases separated the two germline ends. This CDR3 region has 10 residues. Per the germline V gene, CDR1 is SNHLY and CDR2 is FYNNEI. The CDR3, as DNA: TGTGCCAGCAGTGAAGACGAGCAGTACTTC. Protein sequence: CASSEDEQYF.

This clone came up a few times. V is TRBV2 and J is TRBJ2-3, with a possible D match to TRBD2 (5 bases). The V end was cut by 6 bases, the J end by 1 base, with 14 bases between. The V gene's germline CDR1 is SNHLY and CDR2 FYNNEI. There are 15 residues in the CDR3. The CDR3 DNA reads as TGTGCCAGCAGCGAGCGGAGCTTAGGCACAGATACGCAGTATTTT. Translated: CASSERSLGTDTQYF.

In DNA form, the CDR3 reads TGCGCCAGCAGCCAAGGCTTAATAATCCGCACAGATACGCAGTATTTT. Translation gives CASSQGLIIRTDTQYF. This chain uses TRBV4-1 with TRBJ2-3, with D unresolved. The germline V gene encodes CDR1 MGHRA and CDR2 YSYEKL. The germline V and J ends were trimmed by 1 base and 1 base, with 12 bases remaining between them. The CDR3 has 16 amino acids.